This T cell receptor beta chain was identified during a study of cytomegalovirus exposure and HLA in healthy donors. The CDR3 covers 16 residues. V gave up 0 bases and J gave up 1 base; unmatched junction bases: 6. Germline V gene data show CDR1 as LGHNA and CDR2 as YSLEER. Here immunoSEQ multiplex PCR was the method, and the copy in TCRdb shows in-frame clones only, minus some. The profile shows approximately 300,000 clones, around 86% of them singletons. Sequencing used PBMCs. V usage is TRBV4-3 and J usage is TRBJ2-7, with 7 bases that match TRBD2. The sequence was collected from a woman aged 18-29 years in good health and CMV-seronegative. CDR3 coding DNA: TGCGCCAGCAGCCAAGATTGGGGCGGGAGATCCTACGAGCAGTACTTC. It encodes CASSQDWGGRSYEQYF.